This TCR beta chain originates from a study of blood T cell repertoires in COVID-19. Study background: Acute and convalescent COVID-19 samples came from the United States, Italy and Spain.

Trimming removed 3 bases from V and 4 bases from J, with 7 bases in between. The germline V gene has CDR1 MNHEY and CDR2 SVGEGT. This CDR3 region has 13 residues. Per the study methods: By means of reference gene primer amplification, nucleated cell counts were estimated. Libraries were prepared by immunoSEQ multiplex PCR; TCRdb keeps only in-frame clonotypes and omits some of them. Clonal size and the V and J genes are those of that table, whereas D and trimming came from the DNA. The table records under 300,000 clones, 85% of them present only once. The rearrangement uses TRBV6-2 or TRBV6-3 and TRBJ2-1; weak D call: TRBD2 (5 bases). The sequence came from a human donor in a cohort sampled during active COVID-19. Sequenced input: peripheral blood. The CDR3 DNA is TGTGCCAGCAGTTATAGGGAGTACAATGAGCAGTTCTTC. The encoded protein is CASSYREYNEQFF.